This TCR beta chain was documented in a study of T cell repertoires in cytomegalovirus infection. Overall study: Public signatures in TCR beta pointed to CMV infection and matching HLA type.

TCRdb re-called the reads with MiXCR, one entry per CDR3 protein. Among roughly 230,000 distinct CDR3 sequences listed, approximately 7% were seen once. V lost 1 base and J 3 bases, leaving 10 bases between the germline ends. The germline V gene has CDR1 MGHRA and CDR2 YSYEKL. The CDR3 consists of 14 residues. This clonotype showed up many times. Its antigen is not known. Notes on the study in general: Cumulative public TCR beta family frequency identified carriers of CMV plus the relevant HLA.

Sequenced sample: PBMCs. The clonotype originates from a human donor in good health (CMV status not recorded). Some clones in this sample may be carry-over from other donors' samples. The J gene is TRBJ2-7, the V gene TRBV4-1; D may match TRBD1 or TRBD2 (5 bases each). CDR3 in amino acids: CASSQVGDGYEQYF. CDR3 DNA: TGCGCCAGCAGCCAAGTCGGGGACGGCTACGAGCAGTACTTC.